This T cell receptor beta chain was found in a study of radiotherapy plus CTLA-4 blockade in lung cancer. Whole-study findings and limits: Early blood T cell clone dynamics, with interferon-beta, were reported to best predict response.

With V trimmed by 4 bases and J by 7 bases, 7 bases remained unmatched. The CDR3 is 14 amino acids. Germline V gives CDR1 SNHLY, CDR2 FYNNEI. TCRdb's copy holds only in-frame clones and misses some; the assay was immunoSEQ multiplex PCR. The sample includes around 82,000 clones, around nine tenths seen only once; the top ten take approximately 16%. Concerning this clone itself: Its antigen is undetermined.

This chain uses TRBV2 with TRBJ1-5, with TRBD1 matching over 7 bases. The clonotype comes from a human donor with non-small cell lung cancer that progressed on radiotherapy plus ipilimumab. This sample comprised peripheral blood, obtained from a patient treated with radiotherapy plus ipilimumab. The CDR3 DNA follows: TGTGCCAGCAGTGGGGGGGACAGTCCACAGCCCCAGCATTTT. This encodes CASSGGDSPQPQHF.